These 32 T cell receptor beta chains share one sample of origin, sequenced in a study of T cell responses to AZD1222 COVID-19 vaccine. The repertoire was sequenced with immunoSEQ multiplex PCR; TCRdb's copy has only in-frame clones and lacks some. The sample yields 130,000 to 150,000 clones, approximately 88% seen once. This sample comprised peripheral blood, obtained on day 0 of AZD1222 vaccination. These receptors all come from an adult in good health.

The chain has TRBV5-6 and TRBJ2-7; no clear D gene. Germline V CDR1 and CDR2: SGHDT, YYEEEE. V shed 0 bases and J shed 4 bases, with 5 bases lying between them. CDR3 length: 12 residues. The CDR3 sequence: CASSLGGYEQYF. In nucleotides, the CDR3 is TGTGCCAGCAGCTTGGGGGGATACGAGCAGTACTTC.

The rearrangement links TRBV12-3 or TRBV12-4 to TRBJ2-7; D tentatively fits TRBD1 or TRBD2 (5 bases each). Trimming removed 5 bases at V and 3 bases at J, with 11 bases between. The CDR3 has 13 amino acids. CDR3 protein: CASSIRGVYEQYF. The CDR3 nucleotides are TGTGCCAGCAGTATAAGAGGGGTCTACGAGCAGTACTTC.

This clone was found once. This chain uses TRBV5-6 with TRBJ2-3; D unresolved. Germline V gives CDR1 SGHDT, CDR2 YYEEEE. Trimming took 1 base from V and 3 from J, leaving 15 bases between them. The CDR3 runs 16 residues. The CDR3 DNA reads TGTGCCAGCAGCTTGTTCGCTGGAGACGGGACAGATACGCAGTATTTT. Protein product: CASSLFAGDGTDTQYF.

The V gene is TRBV7-9, the J gene TRBJ2-7; possibly TRBD2 for D (5 bases). The V end was cut by 0 bases, the J end by 3 bases, with 6 bases between. CDR1 SEHNR and CDR2 FQNEAQ come from the germline V gene (reference sequence). The CDR3 extends over 13 amino acids. The CDR3 loop reads CASSLAGSYEQYF. CDR3 nucleotides: TGTGCCAGCAGCTTAGCTGGGAGCTACGAGCAGTACTTC.

The CDR3 sequence is CASSLANTEAFF. DNA for the CDR3: TGCGCCAGCAGCTTGGCGAACACTGAAGCTTTCTTT. V is TRBV5-1 and J is TRBJ1-1; D is ambiguous. Germline V gives CDR1 SGHRS, CDR2 YFSETQ. V was trimmed by 0 bases and J by 1 base, leaving 1 base between them. The CDR3 length is 12 residues.

The chain has TRBV28 and TRBJ2-7, with 10 bases identical to TRBD2. V gave up 6 bases and J gave up 5 bases; unmatched junction bases: 4. CDR1 and CDR2 from the germline V gene are MDHEN and SYDVKM. The CDR3 has 13 residues. The CDR3 DNA reads TGTGCCAGCAGCTTCACTAGCGGGGACGAGCAGTACTTC. Protein: CASSFTSGDEQYF.

J is TRBJ2-1 and V is TRBV6-5, with 9 positions matching TRBD2. CDR1 MNHEY and CDR2 SVGAGI come from the germline V gene. The CDR3 extends over 13 amino acids. The DNA of the CDR3 is TGTGGGGCAGGGACTAGCCTAAACAATGAGCAGTTCTTC. This gives the protein CGAGTSLNNEQFF.

The V and J genes are TRBV2 and TRBJ1-1; possible D gene TRBD1, 5 bases. Germline V lookup: CDR1 SNHLY, CDR2 FYNNEI. The CDR3 has 13 residues. DNA of the CDR3: TGTGGCGGGGGAGGGCCCGAGTTGACTGAAGCTTTCTTT. Translation: CGGGGPELTEAFF.

The CDR3 region is CASSEARGTINQPQHF. The CDR3 bases are TGTGCCAGCAGTGAAGCGCGCGGTACCATTAATCAGCCCCAGCATTTT. The J gene is TRBJ1-5, the V gene TRBV2; D is unresolved. Germline V gives CDR1 SNHLY, CDR2 FYNNEI. Trimming cost V 0 bases and J 4 bases, with 13 bases left between them. The CDR3 runs 16 residues. Full variable domain (outside the CDR3, taken from reference TRBV2 and TRBJ1-5): EPEVTQTPSHQVTQMGQEVILRCVPISNHLYFYWYRQILGQKVEFLVSFYNNEISEKSEIFDDQFSVERPDGSNFTLKIRSTKLEDSAMYFCASSEARGTINQPQHFGDGTRLSIL.

The gene calls are TRBV5-6 and TRBJ1-2, with TRBD1 matching over 9 bases. Germline V gene data show CDR1 as SGHDT and CDR2 as YYEEEE. The CDR3 sequence is 14 residues long. With 4 bases clipped from V and 3 bases from J, the junction kept 4 bases outside the gene matches. The CDR3, as DNA: TGTGCCAGCAGCCCGGGACAGGGTTACTATGGCTACACCTTC. It translates to CASSPGQGYYGYTF.

CDR3 loop: CASSFGGTSAGELFF. CDR3 bases: TGTGCCAGCAGCTTTGGGGGGACTAGCGCCGGGGAGCTGTTTTTT. The chain couples TRBV7-3 to TRBJ2-2; 10 nucleotides line up with TRBD2. V shed 3 bases and J 6 bases; nucleotides not matched to a gene: 4. Per germline, CDR1 SGHTA and CDR2 FQGTGA. This CDR3 comprises 15 residues.

This chain uses TRBV29-1 with TRBJ1-1, with D possibly TRBD1 on 5 matching bases. CDR1 is SQVTM, CDR2 ANQGSEA, per germline. The CDR3 contains 13 residues. V was pared by 2 bases and J by 2 bases, with 9 bases between. DNA for the CDR3: TGCAGCGTTGAAATGGGGCGAAACACTGAAGCTTTCTTT. This translates into CSVEMGRNTEAFF.

Only one count was recorded for this clone. This chain uses TRBV11-2 with TRBJ2-7, with D unclear. CDR1 is SGHAT and CDR2 is FQNNGV in the germline V gene. V lost 0 bases, J lost 0 bases, and 9 bases lay in between. This CDR3 contains 15 residues. CDR3 DNA: TGTGCCAGCAGCTTAGATCCCCAGAGCTCCTACGAGCAGTACTTC. Amino acids: CASSLDPQSSYEQYF.

The chain uses TRBV4-1 and TRBJ1-2; 12 nucleotides line up with TRBD1. The CDR3 length is 16 residues. V lost 4 bases to trimming and J lost 8 bases; unmatched junction nucleotides: 11. Germline V lookup: CDR1 MGHRA, CDR2 YSYEKL. The CDR3 loop reads CASSRSGQGAYEGYTF. CDR3 nucleotides: TGCGCCAGCAGCCGATCGGGACAGGGGGCTTACGAGGGCTACACCTTC.

The rearrangement joins TRBV9 to TRBJ2-2; TRBD2 aligns across 8 bases. This CDR3 spans 17 amino acids. With V trimmed by 3 bases and J by 3 bases, 10 bases remained unmatched. Looked up from germline, CDR1 is SGDLS and CDR2 is YYNGEE. CDR3 DNA sequence: TGTGCCAGCAGCGCGGGAGGGAGCGACTTCTACACCGGGGAGCTGTTTTTT. Protein product: CASSAGGSDFYTGELFF.

The genes are TRBV5-1 and TRBJ2-1; D gene unclear. The CDR3 is made up of 13 amino acids. Germline assignment: CDR1 SGHRS and CDR2 YFSETQ. Trimming pared 7 bases from V and 5 bases from J, leaving 13 bases between. The CDR3 region is CASQHSSHNEQFF. As DNA, the CDR3 is TGCGCCAGCCAACATAGTTCCCACAATGAGCAGTTCTTC.

This chain uses TRBV7-9 with TRBJ2-4; D call uncertain. Germline CDR1 is SEHNR and CDR2 is FQNEAQ (reference sequence). The germline V and J ends were trimmed by 5 bases and 1 base, with 21 bases remaining between them. CDR3 length: 18 residues. CDR3 residues: CASSKLNQLSSAKNIQYF. In nucleotides, the CDR3 is TGTGCCAGCAGCAAATTGAACCAGTTGAGTTCGGCCAAAAACATTCAGTACTTC.

This chain uses TRBV7-2 with TRBJ2-1; 10 bases match TRBD1. This CDR3 has 16 residues. Per the germline V gene, CDR1 is SGHTA and CDR2 is FQGNSA. V lost 5 bases to trimming and J lost 3 bases; unmatched junction nucleotides: 7. CDR3 bases: TGTGCCAGCAGCCTCACCGGGACAGGGGTCTACAATGAGCAGTTCTTC. This sequence encodes CASSLTGTGVYNEQFF.

The chain has TRBV11-3 and TRBJ2-1; D is possibly TRBD1 (5 bases). The V gene lost 1 base and the J gene lost 2 bases, with 6 bases spanning the gap. CDR1 is SGHNT, CDR2 YENEEA, per germline. The CDR3 runs 14 residues. DNA for the CDR3: TGTGCCAGCAGCTTAGGACAGACCTACAATGAGCAGTTCTTC. Protein: CASSLGQTYNEQFF. The full variable domain, rest sourced from reference TRBV11-3 and TRBJ2-1, is EAGVVQSPRYKIIEKKQPVAFWCNPISGHNTLYWYLQNLGQGPELLIRYENEEAVDDSQLPKDRFSAERLKGVDSTLKIQPAELGDSAVYLCASSLGQTYNEQFFGPGTRLTVL.

This clone appeared a single time. V is TRBV11-2 and J is TRBJ1-6, with TRBD1 matching over 8 bases. The junction had 13 bases not matched to a gene; V was cut back by 6 bases and J by 9 bases. This CDR3 has 16 amino acids. Germline CDR1 is SGHAT and CDR2 is FQNNGV. The CDR3 DNA is TGTGCCAGCAGGGGAACAGGGGGGCCAAGGGTTTCACCCCTCCACTTT. Translated, it gives CASRGTGGPRVSPLHF.

This clone was counted a few times. The CDR3 region has the DNA TGTGCCAGTAGTATAGGACAGGGCTTTACCAATCAGCCCCAGCATTTT. This sequence encodes CASSIGQGFTNQPQHF. The V and J genes are TRBV19 and TRBJ1-5; 7 bases match TRBD1. Germline assignment: CDR1 LNHDA and CDR2 SQIVND (reference sequence). There are 16 residues in the CDR3. Unmatched junction bases numbered 6, after V lost 1 base and J lost 3 bases. Supplemented by reference TRBV19 and TRBJ1-5, the full variable domain reads DGGITQSPKYLFRKEGQNVTLSCEQNLNHDAMYWYRQDPGQGLRLIYYSQIVNDFQKGDIAEGYSVSREKKESFPLTVTSAQKNPTAFYLCASSIGQGFTNQPQHFGDGTRLSIL.

This rearrangement joins TRBV28 to TRBJ1-3; no clear D. This CDR3 comprises 14 residues. CDR1 and CDR2 (germline): MDHEN, SYDVKM. V lost 1 base and J 7 bases, leaving 11 bases between the germline ends. DNA of the CDR3: TGTGCCAGCAGTTTATTCCAGGCGGAGAACACCATATATTTT. Its translation: CASSLFQAENTIYF.

V and J are TRBV7-9 and TRBJ1-4, with 8 bases fitting TRBD1. Germline CDR1 SEHNR, CDR2 FQNEAQ (reference sequence). There are 14 residues in the CDR3. With V trimmed by 4 bases and J by 6 bases, 4 bases remained unmatched. CDR3 region: CASSSRGQDEKLFF. CDR3 nucleotides: TGTGCCAGCAGCTCCAGGGGGCAGGATGAAAAACTGTTTTTT.

This clone was seen a few times. The chain couples TRBV9 to TRBJ1-4, with a tentative D call TRBD1 (5 bases). Trimming cost V 3 bases and J 3 bases, with 12 bases left between them. Germline V gene lookup returns CDR1 SGDLS and CDR2 YYNGEE. The CDR3 has 15 amino acids. The CDR3 spells CASSDKLGANEKLFF. The CDR3 coding sequence is TGTGCCAGCAGCGACAAATTAGGGGCTAATGAAAAACTGTTTTTT. Supplemented by reference TRBV9 and TRBJ1-4, the full variable domain reads DSGVTQTPKHLITATGQRVTLRCSPRSGDLSVYWYQQSLDQGLQFLIQYYNGEERAKGNILERFSAQQFPDLHSELNLSSLELGDSALYFCASSDKLGANEKLFFGSGTQLSVL.

The chain carries TRBV10-3 and TRBJ1-2, with TRBD1 matching 8 bases. Losses at the gene ends were 4 bases for V and 2 bases for J; bases not matched to a gene: 3. Germline lookup yields CDR1 ENHRY and CDR2 SYGVKD. This CDR3 is built from 14 residues. CDR3: CAISADRDNYGYTF. The CDR3 DNA reads as TGTGCCATCAGTGCGGACAGGGACAACTATGGCTACACCTTC.

The rearrangement joins TRBV10-3 to TRBJ1-2; a weak D match, TRBD1 (5 bases). The CDR3 runs 13 residues. V shed 6 bases and J shed 6 bases, with 14 bases lying between them. Germline CDR1 ENHRY, CDR2 SYGVKD. The CDR3 is CAIRHGALDGYTF. The CDR3 nucleotides read TGTGCCATCAGACACGGGGCCTTGGATGGCTACACCTTC.

The CDR3 here is CASGGAGGDYGYTF. The DNA of the CDR3 is TGCGCCAGCGGCGGGGCAGGTGGTGACTATGGCTACACCTTC. The chain recombines TRBV5-1 with TRBJ1-2; possible D gene TRBD1, 5 bases. The CDR3 contains 14 residues. Germline V CDR1 and CDR2: SGHRS, YFSETQ. V was clipped by 7 bases and J by 3 bases, with 16 bases between them.

This chain connects TRBV6-2 or TRBV6-3 to TRBJ2-1; TRBD2 aligns across 7 bases. Trimming took 3 bases from V and 2 from J; bases not matched to a gene: 4. Germline CDR1 is MNHEY and CDR2 is SVGEGT. The CDR3 has 15 amino acids. The DNA of the CDR3 is TGTGCCAGCAGTTATTACGGGAGGACCTACAATGAGCAGTTCTTC. Amino acid sequence: CASSYYGRTYNEQFF.

This chain connects TRBV7-2 to TRBJ2-1, with a tentative D call TRBD2 (6 bases). Trimming took off 4 bases at V and 7 bases at J, with 14 bases between the two ends. The CDR3 consists of 14 residues. CDR1 and CDR2 from the germline V gene are SGHTA and FQGNSA. CDR3 sequence: CASSSGTFLNEQFF. The CDR3 DNA reads as TGTGCCAGCAGCTCCGGGACTTTTCTTAATGAGCAGTTCTTC.

The chain joins TRBV2 to TRBJ1-1, with 7 positions matching TRBD1. J was trimmed by 11 bases and V by 3 bases; bases with no gene match: 12. Germline CDR1 SNHLY, CDR2 FYNNEI. The CDR3 covers 14 residues. The CDR3 DNA follows: TGTGCCAGCAGTGATGGGGACAGTACTTACCGGGCTTTCTTT. Translation gives CASSDGDSTYRAFF.

The genes are TRBV6-2 or TRBV6-3 and TRBJ1-5; no definite D call. The CDR3 loop spans 12 amino acids. The V end lost 3 bases, the J end lost 5 bases, and 5 bases lay between the germline ends. Germline V gene sequence: CDR1 MNHEY, CDR2 SVGEGT. The CDR3 reads CASSYWDQPQHF. DNA for the CDR3: TGTGCCAGCAGTTATTGGGATCAGCCCCAGCATTTT.

J is TRBJ2-7 and V is TRBV19; a possible D gene is TRBD1 (6 bases). Trimming cost V 4 bases and J 4 bases, with 14 bases left between them. This CDR3 contains 14 residues. The germline V gene encodes CDR1 LNHDA and CDR2 SQIVND (reference sequence). CDR3 sequence reads: CASSTEQGKYEQYF. DNA for the CDR3: TGTGCCAGTAGTACTGAACAGGGCAAGTACGAGCAGTACTTC.